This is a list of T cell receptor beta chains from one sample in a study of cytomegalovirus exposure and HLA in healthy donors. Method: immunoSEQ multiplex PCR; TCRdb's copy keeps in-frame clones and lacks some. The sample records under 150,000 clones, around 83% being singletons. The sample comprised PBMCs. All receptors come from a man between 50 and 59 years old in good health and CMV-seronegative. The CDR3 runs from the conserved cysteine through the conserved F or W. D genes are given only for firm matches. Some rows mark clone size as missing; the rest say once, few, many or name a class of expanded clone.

cdr3_nt: TGTGCCTGGAGCCTGGGGCTAGCGGGGAATGAGCAGTTCTTC
cdr3_aa: CAWSLGLAGNEQFF
j_call: TRBJ2-1
v_call: TRBV30
clone_size: -
d_call: TRBD2

cdr3_nt: TGCGCCAGCAGCCTGGGACAGGGGGCATACGAGCAGTACTTC
cdr3_aa: CASSLGQGAYEQYF
j_call: TRBJ2-7
v_call: TRBV4-1
clone_size: -
d_call: TRBD1

cdr3_nt: TGTGCCAGCAGACTGCAGGGGGCTAAAGCTTTCTTT
cdr3_aa: CASRLQGAKAFF
j_call: TRBJ1-1
v_call: TRBV6-5
clone_size: -
d_call: TRBD1

cdr3_nt: TGTGCCAGCAGTTCCCCCGACAGGGTGGAGGGAAACACCATATATTTT
cdr3_aa: CASSSPDRVEGNTIYF
j_call: TRBJ1-3
v_call: TRBV6-5
clone_size: once
d_call: TRBD1

cdr3_nt: TGTGCCAGCAGTTGGAGACAGGGATGGCGTGGCTACACCTTC
cdr3_aa: CASSWRQGWRGYTF
j_call: TRBJ1-2
v_call: TRBV28
clone_size: -
d_call: TRBD1

cdr3_nt: TGTGCCAGCAGCCCAGGACAGGGTTTTGGCTACACCTTC
cdr3_aa: CASSPGQGFGYTF
j_call: TRBJ1-2
v_call: TRBV13
clone_size: -
d_call: TRBD1

cdr3_nt: TGTGCCAGCAGTAGGACAGGGACCTCCTACGAGCAGTACTTC
cdr3_aa: CASSRTGTSYEQYF
j_call: TRBJ2-7
v_call: TRBV2
clone_size: -
d_call: TRBD1

cdr3_nt: TGTGCCAGCCGGGGGCTAGCGGGGGGGACGGAGCAGTTCTTC
cdr3_aa: CASRGLAGGTEQFF
j_call: TRBJ2-1
v_call: TRBV6-6
clone_size: once
d_call: TRBD2

cdr3_nt: TGTGCCAGCAGCTCCCCCTTAGACAATGAGCAGTTCTTC
cdr3_aa: CASSSPLDNEQFF
j_call: TRBJ2-1
v_call: TRBV7-6
clone_size: -
d_call: -

cdr3_nt: TGCGCCAGCACTTTAGCGGGGTACAATGAGCAGTTCTTC
cdr3_aa: CASTLAGYNEQFF
j_call: TRBJ2-1
v_call: TRBV5-1
clone_size: few
d_call: TRBD2

cdr3_nt: TGTGCCAGCAGTGAGGGGTGGGGGGACCTCTACGAGCAGTACTTC
cdr3_aa: CASSEGWGDLYEQYF
j_call: TRBJ2-7
v_call: TRBV6-1
clone_size: -
d_call: -

cdr3_nt: TGTGCCTGGAGTGTACTGGGGGGTAGGGATGAGCAGTTCTTC
cdr3_aa: CAWSVLGGRDEQFF
j_call: TRBJ2-1
v_call: TRBV30
clone_size: -
d_call: -

cdr3_nt: TGTGCCAGCAGCCAGGAAATCGCGGGAAACATTCAGTACTTC
cdr3_aa: CASSQEIAGNIQYF
j_call: TRBJ2-4
v_call: TRBV14
clone_size: -
d_call: -

cdr3_nt: TGCGCCAGCAGCCAAGATACCCAGATAGCGGGGGTCCCCCCCACAGATACGCAGTATTTT
cdr3_aa: CASSQDTQIAGVPPTDTQYF
j_call: TRBJ2-3
v_call: TRBV4-3
clone_size: -
d_call: TRBD2

cdr3_nt: TGTGCCAGCAGTTACTCAGGGGGGGGCACAGATACGCAGTATTTT
cdr3_aa: CASSYSGGGTDTQYF
j_call: TRBJ2-3
v_call: TRBV6-5
clone_size: -
d_call: -

cdr3_nt: TGCGCCAGCAGCTTGCCCACTAGCGGCGATACGCAGTATTTT
cdr3_aa: CASSLPTSGDTQYF
j_call: TRBJ2-3
v_call: TRBV5-1
clone_size: -
d_call: TRBD2

cdr3_nt: TGCAGTGCTGCACAGGACTATGGCTACACCTTC
cdr3_aa: CSAAQDYGYTF
j_call: TRBJ1-2
v_call: TRBV20-1
clone_size: -
d_call: -

cdr3_nt: TGCGCCAGCAGTCAAAATTTAGGAGGAGGGGGCGATCAGCCCCAGCATTTT
cdr3_aa: CASSQNLGGGGDQPQHF
j_call: TRBJ1-5
v_call: TRBV23-1
clone_size: -
d_call: TRBD1

cdr3_nt: TGTGCCAGCAGCTTGGGGAGGTCTGCCAATCGGTATGGCTACACCTTC
cdr3_aa: CASSLGRSANRYGYTF
j_call: TRBJ1-2
v_call: TRBV11-2
clone_size: -
d_call: -

cdr3_nt: TGTGCCACCAGCCAGAGAGGGTGGAGGACTAGCGGGGGGGCGGACAATGAGCAGTTCTTC
cdr3_aa: CATSQRGWRTSGGADNEQFF
j_call: TRBJ2-1
v_call: TRBV15
clone_size: -
d_call: TRBD2

cdr3_nt: TGTGCCAGCAGCAAGTGGGCTAGCGGGGGGGCGAGCGCAGATACGCAGTATTTT
cdr3_aa: CASSKWASGGASADTQYF
j_call: TRBJ2-3
v_call: TRBV13
clone_size: few
d_call: TRBD2

cdr3_nt: TGTGCCAGCAGCGTAGACGGGGGGGCGTCCTACAATGAGCAGTTCTTC
cdr3_aa: CASSVDGGASYNEQFF
j_call: TRBJ2-1
v_call: TRBV9
clone_size: -
d_call: TRBD2

cdr3_nt: TGCGCCAGCAGCCCCGGAGGTCACAATGAGCAGTTCTTC
cdr3_aa: CASSPGGHNEQFF
j_call: TRBJ2-1
v_call: TRBV5-1
clone_size: -
d_call: -

cdr3_nt: TGTGCCAGCAGCCAACCGGGGAGCTCTGGAAACACCATATATTTT
cdr3_aa: CASSQPGSSGNTIYF
j_call: TRBJ1-3
v_call: TRBV4-2
clone_size: -
d_call: -

cdr3_nt: TGTGCCAGCAGCTTTTACGGGGGGGCCCTCAATGAGCAGTTCTTC
cdr3_aa: CASSFYGGALNEQFF
j_call: TRBJ2-1
v_call: TRBV7-8
clone_size: -
d_call: TRBD2

cdr3_nt: TGCGCCAGCAGCTCGCGAACAGGGCCGGGAAGCATCCAGTACTTC
cdr3_aa: CASSSRTGPGSIQYF
j_call: TRBJ2-5
v_call: TRBV5-1
clone_size: once
d_call: -

cdr3_nt: TGTGCCAGCAGTGACTCCGGTTCTACTAACACCGGGGAGCTGTTTTTT
cdr3_aa: CASSDSGSTNTGELFF
j_call: TRBJ2-2
v_call: TRBV6-4
clone_size: -
d_call: -

cdr3_nt: TGTGCCAGCAGCGCGACAGCCCCTAGCTACGAGCAGTACTTC
cdr3_aa: CASSATAPSYEQYF
j_call: TRBJ2-7
v_call: TRBV9
clone_size: once
d_call: -

cdr3_nt: TGTGCCAGCTGCGGCGGACACGGAACCTACGAGCAGTACTTC
cdr3_aa: CASCGGHGTYEQYF
j_call: TRBJ2-7
v_call: TRBV2
clone_size: -
d_call: -

cdr3_nt: TGTGCCAGCAGCTCTCAGGGTCTCTATGGCTACACCTTC
cdr3_aa: CASSSQGLYGYTF
j_call: TRBJ1-2
v_call: TRBV7-6
clone_size: few
d_call: -

cdr3_nt: TGTGCCAGCTCACCAGTAAACAGGGGGAACGAGCAGTACTTC
cdr3_aa: CASSPVNRGNEQYF
j_call: TRBJ2-7
v_call: TRBV18
clone_size: -
d_call: TRBD1

cdr3_nt: TGTGCCAGCAGACTTTATGGGGGACTAGCGGATGAGCAGTTCTTC
cdr3_aa: CASRLYGGLADEQFF
j_call: TRBJ2-1
v_call: TRBV27
clone_size: -
d_call: TRBD2

cdr3_nt: TGTGCCAGCAGCAAAGGGGCCCTAGCGGGGGCGGAGACCCAGTACTTC
cdr3_aa: CASSKGALAGAETQYF
j_call: TRBJ2-5
v_call: TRBV9
clone_size: -
d_call: TRBD2

cdr3_nt: TGTGCCAGCAGACTAGCGGGGGGTGATACGCAGTATTTT
cdr3_aa: CASRLAGGDTQYF
j_call: TRBJ2-3
v_call: TRBV27
clone_size: -
d_call: TRBD2

cdr3_nt: TGTGCCAGCACAAGGACTAGCGGTTACAATGAGCAGTTCTTC
cdr3_aa: CASTRTSGYNEQFF
j_call: TRBJ2-1
v_call: TRBV6-1
clone_size: few
d_call: TRBD2

cdr3_nt: TGTGCCAGCAGTCGAGTCAGGGGCACAGATACGCAGTATTTT
cdr3_aa: CASSRVRGTDTQYF
j_call: TRBJ2-3
v_call: TRBV2
clone_size: -
d_call: -

cdr3_nt: TGTGCCAGTAGACCGGGACTAGCGGGCACTGAGCAGTTCTTC
cdr3_aa: CASRPGLAGTEQFF
j_call: TRBJ2-1
v_call: TRBV19
clone_size: -
d_call: TRBD2

cdr3_nt: TGCGCCAGCAGCCGATCGGGACTTCCAGTCACAGATACGCAGTATTTT
cdr3_aa: CASSRSGLPVTDTQYF
j_call: TRBJ2-3
v_call: TRBV5-1
clone_size: -
d_call: -